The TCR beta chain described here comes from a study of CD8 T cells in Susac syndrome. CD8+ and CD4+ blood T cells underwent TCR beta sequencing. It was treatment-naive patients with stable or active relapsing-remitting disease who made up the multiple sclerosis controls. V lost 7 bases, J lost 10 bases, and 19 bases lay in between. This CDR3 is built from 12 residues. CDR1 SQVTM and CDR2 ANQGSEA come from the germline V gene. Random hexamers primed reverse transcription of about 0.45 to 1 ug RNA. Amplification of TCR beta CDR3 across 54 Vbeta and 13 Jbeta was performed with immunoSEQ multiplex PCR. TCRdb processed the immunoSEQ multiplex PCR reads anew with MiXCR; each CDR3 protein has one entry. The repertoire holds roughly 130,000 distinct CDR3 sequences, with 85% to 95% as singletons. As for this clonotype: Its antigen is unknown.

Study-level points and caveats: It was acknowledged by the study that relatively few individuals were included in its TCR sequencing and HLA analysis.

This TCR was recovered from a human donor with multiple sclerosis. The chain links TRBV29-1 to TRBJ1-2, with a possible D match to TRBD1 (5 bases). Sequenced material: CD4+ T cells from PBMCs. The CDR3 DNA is TGCAGCGCTGCCTCAAGTGTAGGGGCCTACACCTTC. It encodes CSAASSVGAYTF.